A selection of T cell receptor beta chains follows, all from one sample in a study of CD8 T cells in ankylosing spondylitis. Each CDR3 protein is one row after TCRdb ran MiXCR on the 5' RACE reads. The sample includes 35,000 to 45,000 distinct CDR3 sequences, approximately 9.9% seen only once; the top ten take 1.2% to 1.5%. Sequencing used blood, either unsorted or a sorted T cell fraction (not recorded which). These receptors all stem from a male donor with ankylosing spondylitis or in good health (not recorded which). The CDR3 runs from the conserved cysteine through the conserved F or W. Size values are once, few and many counts, or a class for expanded clones, and some rows have none.

clone_size: -
cdr3_length: 15
j_call: TRBJ2-2
v_call: TRBV11-2
cdr3_aa: CASSPDRLNTGELFF

clone_size: many
cdr3_length: 15
j_call: TRBJ2-4
v_call: TRBV28
cdr3_aa: CAPRAGRVAKNIQYF

clone_size: many
cdr3_length: 13
j_call: TRBJ1-1
v_call: TRBV7-9
cdr3_aa: CASSLAEGTEAFF

clone_size: many
cdr3_length: 14
j_call: TRBJ2-7
v_call: TRBV12-3/TRBV12-4
cdr3_aa: CASSSGQGVGEQYF

clone_size: few
cdr3_length: 17
j_call: TRBJ2-6
v_call: TRBV12-3/TRBV12-4
cdr3_aa: CASRLGGSAIRANVLTF

clone_size: many
cdr3_length: 15
j_call: TRBJ2-3
v_call: TRBV5-1
cdr3_aa: CASSSTGIGTDTQYF

clone_size: few
cdr3_length: 15
j_call: TRBJ2-3
v_call: TRBV19
cdr3_aa: CATGPGGGAKDTQYF

clone_size: few
cdr3_length: 14
j_call: TRBJ1-1
v_call: TRBV5-1
cdr3_aa: CASSFRRVNTEAFF

clone_size: -
cdr3_length: 13
j_call: TRBJ2-7
v_call: TRBV6-2/TRBV6-3
cdr3_aa: CASSGTGGYEQYF

clone_size: many
cdr3_length: 13
j_call: TRBJ1-1
v_call: TRBV12-3/TRBV12-4
cdr3_aa: CASSSNLNTEAFF